These 19 T cell receptor beta chains were all obtained from the same sample, sequenced in a study of cytomegalovirus exposure and HLA in healthy donors. Primers: 60 Vbeta forward and 13 Jbeta reverse. Clones were sequenced by immunoSEQ multiplex PCR, and TCRdb holds only the in-frame ones, with some missing. The sample carries approximately 100,000 clones, around three quarters recorded once. Material: PBMCs. All receptors derive from a human donor in good health.

This clone appeared once. The V call is TRBV6-6, the J call TRBJ2-1; TRBD2 matches at 9 bases. CDR1 MNHNY and CDR2 SVGAGI come from the germline V gene (reference sequence). Unmatched junction bases numbered 2, after V lost 8 bases and J lost 0 bases. CDR3 size: 14 residues. CDR3 nucleotides: TGTGCCAGCGCTAGCGGGGCCTCCTACAATGAGCAGTTCTTC. Protein sequence: CASASGASYNEQFF.

V usage is TRBV11-2 and J usage is TRBJ1-4; 8 bases align to TRBD1. Germline CDR1 SGHAT, CDR2 FQNNGV. The V segment lost 4 bases and the J segment 6 bases; nucleotides outside the gene matches: 4. CDR3 length: 14 residues. The CDR3 region has the DNA TGTGCCAGCAGCTACGGGACAGGTTATGAAAAACTGTTTTTT. Amino acids: CASSYGTGYEKLFF.

This sequence joins TRBV5-8 and TRBJ1-5; 8 bases align to TRBD1. CDR1 and CDR2 (germline): SGHTS, YDEGEE. The J segment lost 7 bases and the V segment lost 1 base, leaving 10 bases of the junction unmatched. The CDR3 is 16 amino acids. The CDR3 bases are TGTGCCAGCAGCTTGTATCGGCAGGGGGCAGGCCAGCCCCAGCATTTT. Amino acids: CASSLYRQGAGQPQHF.

The chain links TRBV7-2 to TRBJ2-3; weak D call: TRBD2 (5 bases). The V and J ends lost 5 bases and 4 bases respectively, with 16 bases between them. The CDR3 consists of 15 residues. Per germline, CDR1 SGHTA and CDR2 FQGNSA. CDR3 nucleotides: TGTGCCAGCAGCCCGGAGGTAATTCGGGCAGATACGCAGTATTTT. As protein: CASSPEVIRADTQYF.

This rearrangement joins TRBV5-1 to TRBJ2-2; possibly TRBD2 for D (5 bases). The CDR3 runs to 17 residues. Trimming removed 0 bases from V and 5 bases from J, with 17 bases in between. Germline CDR1 reads SGHRS; CDR2 reads YFSETQ. In DNA form, the CDR3 reads TGCGCCAGCAGCTTGGTACCCGGGAAGACGGGGACCGGGGAGCTGTTTTTT. This sequence encodes CASSLVPGKTGTGELFF.

In its sample, this clone was seen a few times. The DNA of the CDR3 is TGTGCCAGCAGTGCCTCAGTTCAGAATAGCAATCAGCCCCAGCATTTT. Protein product: CASSASVQNSNQPQHF. This chain connects TRBV6-1 to TRBJ1-5; D call uncertain. Germline CDR1 is MNHNS and CDR2 is SASEGT. The V end lost 4 bases, the J end lost 0 bases, and 13 bases lay between the germline ends. The CDR3 consists of 16 residues.

The V call is TRBV19, the J call TRBJ1-1; tentative D call: TRBD1 (5 bases). This CDR3 contains 14 residues. Trimming shortened V by 2 bases and J by 3 bases, and 10 bases separated the two germline ends. Germline loops: CDR1 LNHDA, CDR2 SQIVND (reference sequence). The CDR3 sequence: CASSIRPGDTEAFF. The CDR3 nucleotides read TGTGCCAGTAGTATACGACCGGGGGACACTGAAGCTTTCTTT.

This chain uses TRBV7-2 with TRBJ2-1, with 8 bases aligning to TRBD2. This CDR3 comprises 18 residues. V lost 2 bases, J lost 7 bases, and 16 bases stayed unmatched. Germline CDR1 is SGHTA and CDR2 is FQGNSA. Written as DNA, the CDR3 is TGTGCCAGCAGCTTAATCAGATACGGCGCGGGGGGTGTAAATGAGCAGTTCTTC. Translating gives CASSLIRYGAGGVNEQFF.

This clone occurred a few times. V usage is TRBV30 and J usage is TRBJ1-1, with 8 bases identical to TRBD1. The CDR3 totals 13 residues. The J segment lost 0 bases and the V segment lost 8 bases, leaving 5 bases of the junction unmatched. Per the germline V gene, CDR1 is GTSNPN and CDR2 is SVGIG (reference sequence). The CDR3 sequence: CARRTGMNTEAFF. CDR3 DNA sequence: TGTGCCAGAAGGACAGGGATGAACACTGAAGCTTTCTTT.

CDR3: CASSSGRSGGPDNEQFF. DNA of the CDR3: TGTGCCAGCAGCTCCGGAAGGAGCGGGGGCCCTGACAATGAGCAGTTCTTC. The chain links TRBV7-8 to TRBJ2-1; 8 nucleotides match TRBD2. J was trimmed by 5 bases and V by 4 bases; bases with no gene match: 13. This CDR3 spans 17 amino acids. CDR1 SGHVS and CDR2 FQNEAQ come from the germline V gene.

This clone was detected only once. The chain has TRBV7-7 and TRBJ2-5; TRBD2 aligns across 11 bases. The CDR3 totals 16 residues. Trimming removed 1 base from V and 1 base from J; junction bases left unmatched: 2. From germline, CDR1 is SSHAT and CDR2 FNYEAQ (reference sequence). The CDR3 loop reads CASSLDLAGGQETQYF. The CDR3 DNA reads as TGTGCCAGCAGCTTAGATCTAGCGGGAGGCCAAGAGACCCAGTACTTC.

The genes are TRBV6-1 and TRBJ2-7; 8 bases are shared with TRBD2. The CDR3 is 14 amino acids. V shed 2 bases, J shed 7 bases, and the junction held 7 bases outside the gene matches. Per germline, CDR1 MNHNS and CDR2 SASEGT. CDR3 coding DNA: TGTGCCAGCAGTGAAAGGCGGGGGGCGCGGGAGCAGTACTTC. Translation gives CASSERRGAREQYF.

The chain recombines TRBV18 with TRBJ2-7; maybe TRBD1 (5 bases). The CDR3 covers 15 residues. Germline V gene lookup returns CDR1 KGHSH and CDR2 LQKENI. V was shortened by 2 bases and J by 5 bases, with 16 bases between the two germline ends. CDR3 protein: CASSPAMGAGHEQYF. In DNA form, the CDR3 reads TGTGCCAGCTCACCAGCAATGGGTGCAGGGCACGAGCAGTACTTC.

The chain joins TRBV6-1 to TRBJ1-2; D not resolved. The CDR3 spans 11 residues. Germline V lookup: CDR1 MNHNS, CDR2 SASEGT. V was shortened by 6 bases and J by 4 bases, with 6 bases between the two germline ends. CDR3 bases: TGTGCCAGCAGAGAGTTCTATGGCTACACCTTC. This translates into CASREFYGYTF.

The CDR3 is CASSVGEDLNTEAFF. Here the CDR3 DNA reads TGTGCCAGCAGCGTAGGTGAGGACTTGAACACTGAAGCTTTCTTT. The J gene is TRBJ1-1, the V gene TRBV9; D remains ambiguous. The ends were cut back, 0 bases at V and 0 bases at J, with 9 bases in the middle. The CDR3 is made up of 15 amino acids. Per the germline V gene, CDR1 is SGDLS and CDR2 is YYNGEE. Based on the CDR3 plus reference TRBV9 and TRBJ1-1, the full variable domain is DSGVTQTPKHLITATGQRVTLRCSPRSGDLSVYWYQQSLDQGLQFLIQYYNGEERAKGNILERFSAQQFPDLHSELNLSSLELGDSALYFCASSVGEDLNTEAFFGQGTRLTVV.

The genes are TRBV6-1 and TRBJ1-1; TRBD1 is a possible D gene (6 bases). Trimming stripped 7 bases from V and 0 bases from J, with 15 bases between. The CDR3 is made up of 15 amino acids. Germline V lookup: CDR1 MNHNS, CDR2 SASEGT. CDR3 sequence reads: CASKRGGQLNTEAFF. The CDR3 DNA is TGTGCCAGCAAAAGGGGCGGACAGCTGAACACTGAAGCTTTCTTT.

The chain combines TRBV2 with TRBJ2-1, with 9 bases lining up with TRBD1. Germline V gene lookup returns CDR1 SNHLY and CDR2 FYNNEI. The trim removed 6 bases at V and 5 bases at J, leaving 8 bases unmatched. This CDR3 region has 15 residues. CDR3 nucleotides: TGTGCCAGCAGGCCGGGACAGGGATTTAACAATGAGCAGTTCTTC. Protein: CASRPGQGFNNEQFF.

The chain has TRBV9 and TRBJ2-1, with 11 bases aligning to TRBD1. Trimming took 3 bases from V and 4 from J; bases not matched to a gene: 9. Per germline, CDR1 SGDLS and CDR2 YYNGEE. CDR3 length: 17 residues. CDR3 nucleotides: TGTGCCAGCAGCGGTCCTCGCGGACAGGGGGCTTACAATGAGCAGTTCTTC. Protein: CASSGPRGQGAYNEQFF.

The chain recombines TRBV5-1 with TRBJ2-4; 7 nucleotides match TRBD1. The J segment lost 1 base and the V segment lost 3 bases, leaving 7 bases of the junction unmatched. The length of the CDR3 is 16 residues. CDR1 and CDR2 from the germline V gene are SGHRS and YFSETQ. DNA of the CDR3: TGCGCCAGCAGCTCAGACAGGGTTCTGGCCAAAAACATTCAGTACTTC. Its translation: CASSSDRVLAKNIQYF.